These 21 T cell receptor beta chains came from one sample sequenced in a study of cytomegalovirus exposure and HLA in healthy donors (TCRdb year 2017). Receptors were amplified or captured by the immunoSEQ multiplex PCR assay. The multiplex PCR relied on a mix of 60 forward primers for TCR Vbeta segments and 13 reverse primers for TCR Jbeta segments. Held by TCRdb, this immuneACCESS table contains in-frame sequences only and omits some clones. Under half of the omission traces to an unresolved V gene where checked; the cause of the rest is unknown. The sample records around 180,000 clones, 60% to 80% of which are singletons. The ten most abundant clones make up about 13% of the sample. The sequenced material came from PBMCs. All receptors come from a woman in her 50s in good health and CMV-seropositive.

This sequence joins TRBV19 and TRBJ1-5; 7 bases map to TRBD1. CDR3 length: 15 amino acids. The germline V gene encodes CDR1 LNHDA and CDR2 SQIVND (reference sequence). The J segment lost 3 bases and the V segment lost 3 bases, leaving 5 bases of the junction unmatched. This chain's CDR3 is CASSILTGNNQPQHF. Here the CDR3 DNA reads TGTGCCAGTAGTATTCTGACAGGGAACAATCAGCCCCAGCATTTT.

The chain combines TRBV5-4 with TRBJ2-7, with TRBD1 matching 7 bases. Losses at the gene ends were 4 bases for V and 2 bases for J; bases not matched to a gene: 6. The CDR3 length is 14 residues. Germline V gives CDR1 SGHNT, CDR2 YYREEE (reference sequence). The CDR3 is CASSPRQGTYEQYF. The CDR3 DNA follows: TGTGCCAGCAGCCCAAGACAGGGTACCTACGAGCAGTACTTC.

CDR3 sequence: CASRTSFLGQGNTEAFF. The CDR3 coding sequence is TGTGCCAGCAGGACTAGTTTCCTCGGACAGGGAAACACTGAAGCTTTCTTT. The rearrangement links TRBV5-4 to TRBJ1-1, with 8 bases matching TRBD1. Germline CDR1 is SGHNT and CDR2 is YYREEE (reference sequence). The CDR3 consists of 17 residues. V lost 5 bases, J lost 2 bases, and 14 bases stayed unmatched.

This chain uses TRBV5-1 with TRBJ2-5, with 7 bases that match TRBD2. The CDR3 is 15 residues long. Trimming took 4 bases from V and 5 from J; bases not matched to a gene: 11. Per the germline V gene, CDR1 is SGHRS and CDR2 is YFSETQ. The CDR3 sequence: CASSPGTTRGETQYF. The CDR3 region has the DNA TGCGCCAGCAGCCCTGGGACTACGAGAGGGGAGACCCAGTACTTC.

V is TRBV12-5 and J is TRBJ2-4; 7 positions match TRBD1. This CDR3 has 17 residues. The germline V gene encodes CDR1 LGHNT and CDR2 FRNRAP. Losses at the gene ends were 0 bases for V and 0 bases for J; bases not matched to a gene: 5. For the CDR3, the DNA is TGTGCTAGTGGTTTGGTGAGGGGGCAAGGAGCCAAAAACATTCAGTACTTC. This codes for CASGLVRGQGAKNIQYF.

The chain uses TRBV2 and TRBJ2-7, with D possibly being TRBD1 (5 bases). Germline CDR1 and CDR2: SNHLY and FYNNEI. The CDR3 contains 14 residues. V lost 4 bases, J lost 5 bases, and 15 bases lay in between. CDR3 bases: TGTGCCAGCAGTGGACAGAAGGTTTGGAACGAGCAGTACTTC. Protein product: CASSGQKVWNEQYF.

This clone has just a few counts. The chain combines TRBV2 with TRBJ2-5; 11 bases agree with TRBD1. There are 15 residues in the CDR3. Germline V gene data show CDR1 as SNHLY and CDR2 as FYNNEI. V shed 8 bases, J shed 5 bases, and the junction held 10 bases outside the gene matches. DNA for the CDR3: TGTGCCAGCCACCGAAGGACAGGGGGCCGGGAGACCCAGTACTTC. Translated: CASHRRTGGRETQYF.

The rearrangement joins TRBV15 to TRBJ2-7; 7 nucleotides line up with TRBD1. The CDR3 spans 15 residues. With V trimmed by 2 bases and J by 5 bases, 9 bases remained unmatched. From germline, CDR1 is LNHNV and CDR2 YYDKDF (reference sequence). The CDR3, as DNA: TGTGCCACCAGCAGACCCCGACAGGGTCACCACGAGCAGTACTTC. Protein: CATSRPRQGHHEQYF.

The rearrangement joins TRBV15 to TRBJ1-1; tentatively, D is TRBD1 (5 bases). This CDR3 spans 13 amino acids. Trimming shortened V by 1 base and J by 6 bases, and 9 bases separated the two germline ends. CDR1 is LNHNV, CDR2 YYDKDF, per germline (reference sequence). This CDR3 reads CATSRGQYPEAFF. CDR3 bases: TGTGCCACCAGCAGAGGACAGTACCCTGAAGCTTTCTTT.

This rearrangement joins TRBV5-4 to TRBJ2-5; TRBD1 aligns across 8 bases. This CDR3 is 14 amino acids long. V lost 4 bases to trimming and J lost 4 bases; unmatched junction nucleotides: 6. CDR1 is SGHNT and CDR2 is YYREEE in the germline V gene (reference sequence). DNA of the CDR3: TGTGCCAGCAGCGACAGGGGTCCCTTAGAGACCCAGTACTTC. It specifies CASSDRGPLETQYF. The whole variable domain, filled in from reference TRBV5-4 and TRBJ2-5, reads ETGVTQSPTHLIKTRGQQVTLRCSSQSGHNTVSWYQQALGQGPQFIFQYYREEENGRGNFPPRFSGLQFPNYSSELNVNALELDDSALYLCASSDRGPLETQYFGPGTRLLVL.

The rearrangement joins TRBV7-8 to TRBJ2-5; tentative D call: TRBD2 (5 bases). Germline V gene lookup returns CDR1 SGHVS and CDR2 FQNEAQ. This CDR3 region has 14 residues. V lost 0 bases and J 5 bases, leaving 10 bases between the germline ends. This CDR3 reads CASSLARDWETQYF. The CDR3 coding sequence is TGTGCCAGCAGCTTAGCTCGGGATTGGGAGACCCAGTACTTC.

This clone was detected a few times. The rearrangement joins TRBV11-2 to TRBJ1-2, with D possibly TRBD1 on 6 matching bases. The CDR3 has 14 amino acids. The germline V and J ends were trimmed by 1 base and 2 bases, with 8 bases remaining between them. CDR1 and CDR2 from the germline V gene are SGHAT and FQNNGV. CDR3 in amino acids: CASSLGQGNYGYTF. As DNA, the CDR3 is TGTGCCAGCAGCTTAGGGCAGGGGAACTATGGCTACACCTTC.

J is TRBJ2-1 and V is TRBV5-1; 7 nucleotides agree with TRBD1. J gave up 6 bases and V 4 bases, and 7 bases lay outside the gene matches. The germline V gene encodes CDR1 SGHRS and CDR2 YFSETQ. CDR3 length equals 14 residues. The CDR3 sequence: CASSKTTGVNEQFF. CDR3 nucleotide sequence: TGCGCCAGCAGCAAAACTACAGGGGTCAATGAGCAGTTCTTC.

This clone was recorded only once. The rearrangement joins TRBV13 to TRBJ1-1, with D unresolved. Germline loops: CDR1 PRHDT, CDR2 FYEKMQ (reference sequence). Trimming pared 3 bases from V and 5 bases from J, leaving 13 bases between. CDR3 length: 14 amino acids. As DNA, the CDR3 is TGTGCCAGCAGCTTCCGGTTTACGAGAACTGAAGCTTTCTTT. Translating it yields CASSFRFTRTEAFF.

The CDR3 protein is CASSLLEVYEQYF. The CDR3, as DNA: TGTGCCAGCAGCCTACTAGAGGTGTACGAGCAGTACTTC. The genes are TRBV7-9 and TRBJ2-7, with D maybe TRBD2 (5 bases). Trimming took 5 bases from V and 4 from J, leaving 12 bases between them. This CDR3 contains 13 residues. Germline CDR1 is SEHNR and CDR2 is FQNEAQ (reference sequence).

This clone was found a few times. The genes are TRBV7-7 and TRBJ2-2; D is perhaps TRBD1 (5 bases). The germline gives CDR1 SSHAT, CDR2 FNYEAQ (reference sequence). V lost 5 bases to trimming and J lost 4 bases, with 11 bases between them. The CDR3 loop spans 14 amino acids. In DNA, the CDR3 is TGTGCCAGCAGCCAAGACAGTTCCACCGGGGAGCTGTTTTTT. It specifies CASSQDSSTGELFF.

This clone is a singleton in its sample. This rearrangement joins TRBV2 to TRBJ2-1; 11 bases align to TRBD2. Germline CDR1 reads SNHLY; CDR2 reads FYNNEI. This CDR3 comprises 15 residues. The V and J ends lost 6 bases and 7 bases, in that order; junction bases with no gene match: 8. Here the CDR3 reads CASRRSLAGGNEQFF. The CDR3 region has the DNA TGTGCCAGCAGACGCTCCCTAGCGGGGGGAAATGAGCAGTTCTTC.

The J gene is TRBJ1-1, the V gene TRBV19, with TRBD1 matching over 7 bases. The trim removed 5 bases at V and 0 bases at J, leaving 6 bases unmatched. CDR1 is LNHDA and CDR2 is SQIVND in the germline V gene (reference sequence). The CDR3 has 15 residues. The CDR3, as DNA: TGTGCCAGTAGTTCCCGCACAGGGGTGAACACTGAAGCTTTCTTT. Amino acid sequence: CASSSRTGVNTEAFF. Full variable domain (missing parts from reference TRBV19 and TRBJ1-1): DGGITQSPKYLFRKEGQNVTLSCEQNLNHDAMYWYRQDPGQGLRLIYYSQIVNDFQKGDIAEGYSVSREKKESFPLTVTSAQKNPTAFYLCASSSRTGVNTEAFFGQGTRLTVV.

The chain is built from TRBV20-1 and TRBJ1-2, with D perhaps TRBD1 (6 bases). V was pared by 2 bases and J by 8 bases, with 9 bases between. Germline CDR1 and CDR2: DFQATT and SNEGSKA (reference sequence). This CDR3 spans 11 amino acids. The CDR3 nucleotides are TGCAGTGCTAGACAGGGGAACGGCTACACCTTC. This gives the protein CSARQGNGYTF.

The chain carries TRBV7-3 and TRBJ2-1; D not resolved. CDR3 length: 13 amino acids. V lost 2 bases and J lost 6, with 8 bases in between. Germline assignment: CDR1 SGHTA and CDR2 FQGTGA. The CDR3 here is CASSLDRANEQFF. CDR3 DNA: TGTGCCAGCAGCTTAGATAGAGCCAATGAGCAGTTCTTC.

This chain uses TRBV15 with TRBJ1-1, with TRBD1 identical over 9 bases. This CDR3 region has 15 residues. Trimming at V came to 3 bases and at J to 7 bases, leaving 9 bases not matched to a gene. The germline gives CDR1 LNHNV, CDR2 YYDKDF (reference sequence). CDR3 sequence reads: CATSRAGTGTSEAFF. CDR3 nucleotides: TGTGCCACCAGCAGGGCAGGGACAGGGACCAGTGAAGCTTTCTTT.